These 10 T cell receptor beta chains were sequenced from one sample in a study of blood T cell repertoires in COVID-19. The protocol was immunoSEQ multiplex PCR, while the TCRdb copy is restricted to in-frame clones and leaves out a portion. The table lists 120,000 to 150,000 clones, around 89% of them singletons, with roughly 9.6% in the top ten. The sequenced sample consisted of peripheral blood. The source of these receptors is a woman over 75 with acute or convalescent COVID-19.

The J gene is TRBJ1-6, the V gene TRBV3-1 (or the pseudogene TRBV3-2), with unresolved D. Germline V CDR1 and CDR2: LGHDT, YNNKEL (reference sequence). CDR3 size: 16 residues. V shed 0 bases and J shed 8 bases, with 14 bases lying between them. The CDR3 here is CASSQEANSRDSPLHF. The CDR3 DNA reads as TGTGCCAGCAGCCAAGAGGCGAACTCACGGGATTCACCCCTCCACTTT.

The V and J genes are TRBV13 and TRBJ2-7, with TRBD1 matching 8 bases. Germline trimming cut 4 bases from V and 5 bases from J; bases unmatched to any gene: 7. The CDR3 is made up of 14 amino acids. Germline V lookup: CDR1 PRHDT, CDR2 FYEKMQ (reference sequence). The CDR3 is CASSSKTGADEQYF. In nucleotides, the CDR3 is TGTGCCAGCAGCTCCAAGACAGGGGCCGACGAGCAGTACTTC.

In DNA form, the CDR3 reads TGTGCCAGCAGTTACGTATCTTCACCCCTCCACTTT. Its protein is CASSYVSSPLHF. J is TRBJ1-6 and V is TRBV6-2 or TRBV6-3; no firm D call. Germline V gene lookup returns CDR1 MNHEY and CDR2 SVGEGT. The CDR3 runs to 12 residues. Trimming took 2 bases from V and 9 from J, leaving 5 bases between them.

This sequence joins TRBV5-6 and TRBJ1-4; 8 positions agree with TRBD1. Losses at the gene ends were 0 bases for V and 7 bases for J; bases not matched to a gene: 5. The CDR3 runs to 15 residues. CDR1 and CDR2 from the germline V gene are SGHDT and YYEEEE. DNA for the CDR3: TGTGCCAGCAGCTTGGACGCAGGGGGCGGTGAAAAACTGTTTTTT. Protein product: CASSLDAGGGEKLFF.

The chain employs TRBV7-9 and TRBJ1-6, with TRBD1 matching 7 bases. Trimming at V came to 5 bases and at J to 7 bases, leaving 14 bases not matched to a gene. CDR1 and CDR2 (germline): SEHNR, FQNEAQ (reference sequence). CDR3 length: 17 residues. Written as DNA, the CDR3 is TGTGCCAGCAGCCCCCCCTCGGGCAGGGGGTCAAATTCACCCCTCCACTTT. This encodes CASSPPSGRGSNSPLHF.

The chain has TRBV7-3 and TRBJ2-1; tentative D call: TRBD2 (6 bases). CDR1 is SGHTA, CDR2 FQGTGA, per germline. V was trimmed by 2 bases and J by 6 bases, leaving 23 bases between them. CDR3 length: 18 amino acids. DNA of the CDR3: TGTGCCAGCAGCTTACTAGGTTTGGGGGGAGGACTCTCCAATGAGCAGTTCTTC. It encodes CASSLLGLGGGLSNEQFF.

The rearrangement links TRBV10-3 to TRBJ2-7; the match to TRBD2 covers 9 bases. The CDR3 has 17 amino acids. V shed 3 bases, J shed 2 bases, and the junction held 11 bases outside the gene matches. In germline, CDR1 is ENHRY, CDR2 SYGVKD. As DNA, the CDR3 is TGTGCCATCAGTGATACCTGGCGGGGGGGACTGGCCTACGAGCAGTACTTC. As protein: CAISDTWRGGLAYEQYF.

V is TRBV27 and J is TRBJ1-2, with 9 bases identical to TRBD1. The trim removed 3 bases at V and 7 bases at J, leaving 6 bases unmatched. The CDR3 contains 14 residues. CDR1 MNHEY and CDR2 SMNVEV come from the germline V gene (reference sequence). CDR3 sequence: CASSFRDRDSGYTF. CDR3 bases: TGTGCCAGCAGTTTCCGGGACAGGGACTCTGGCTACACCTTC.

The chain uses TRBV12-5 and TRBJ1-5; a possible D gene is TRBD1 (5 bases). The V end lost 1 base, the J end lost 6 bases, and 7 bases lay between the germline ends. The CDR3 contains 13 residues. Germline V gives CDR1 LGHNT, CDR2 FRNRAP. This chain's CDR3 is CASGLEGAQPQHF. DNA of the CDR3: TGTGCTAGTGGTTTGGAAGGGGCTCAGCCCCAGCATTTT. The whole variable domain, remainder taken from reference TRBV12-5 and TRBJ1-5, is DARVTQTPRHKVTEMGQEVTMRCQPILGHNTVFWYRQTMMQGLELLAYFRNRAPLDDSGMPKDRFSAEMPDATLATLKIQPSEPRDSAVYFCASGLEGAQPQHFGDGTRLSIL.

The genes are TRBV18 and TRBJ2-7, with 7 bases fitting TRBD2. This CDR3 has 14 residues. Losses at the gene ends were 6 bases for V and 3 bases for J; bases not matched to a gene: 8. Germline CDR1 KGHSH, CDR2 LQKENI. CDR3 sequence: CASSPGTTSYEQYF. The CDR3 bases are TGTGCCAGCTCCCCGGGGACTACGAGCTACGAGCAGTACTTC.